This T cell receptor (beta chain) came from a study of T cells in Graves' hyperthyroidism and ophthalmopathy. Uncontrolled infections, other autoimmune diseases, pregnancy or lactation led to exclusion of patients. The diagnoses drew upon clinical symptoms, serum thyroxine and TRAb, thyroid ultrasound and orbital computed tomography. CDR3 length equals 12 residues. The germline V gene encodes CDR1 SGHRS and CDR2 YFSETQ. Amplification yielded TCR beta CDR3 regions, with RNA transcripts as the source. HTBI primers were employed in a first-round RT-PCR of the TCR CDR3. TCRdb ran MiXCR on the multiplex PCR reads and lists one entry per CDR3 protein. Among approximately 640,000 distinct CDR3 sequences, just under 45% were seen once, and the ten largest hold roughly 6.5%. General study results and limits: Most thyroid clonotypes expanded above 0.001 appeared in blood too.

With regard to this clonotype: The antigen remains undetermined. One end of the junction fails to match germline, which may point to a read error.

The clonotype comes from an adult man with Graves' disease, either hyperthyroidism or ophthalmopathy (not recorded which). The chain joins TRBV5-1 to TRBJ2-2, with D tentatively TRBD2 (5 bases). Source material: peripheral blood or thyroid tissue (not recorded which). The CDR3 DNA follows: TGCGCCAGCAGCTTGGGTACCGGGGAGCTGTCTTTT. Encoded protein: CASSLGTGELSF.